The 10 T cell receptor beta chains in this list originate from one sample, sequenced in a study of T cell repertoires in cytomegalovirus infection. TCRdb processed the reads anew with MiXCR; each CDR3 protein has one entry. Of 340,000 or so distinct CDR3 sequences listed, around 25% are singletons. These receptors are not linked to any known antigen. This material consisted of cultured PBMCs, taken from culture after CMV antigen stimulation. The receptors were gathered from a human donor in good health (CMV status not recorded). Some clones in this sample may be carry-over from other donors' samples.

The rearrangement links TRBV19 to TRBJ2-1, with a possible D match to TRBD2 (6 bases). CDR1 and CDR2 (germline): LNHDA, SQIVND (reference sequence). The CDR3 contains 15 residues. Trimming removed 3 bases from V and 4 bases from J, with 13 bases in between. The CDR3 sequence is CASSIAPSEYNEQFF. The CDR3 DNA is TGTGCCAGTAGTATCGCGCCTAGCGAGTACAATGAGCAGTTCTTC.

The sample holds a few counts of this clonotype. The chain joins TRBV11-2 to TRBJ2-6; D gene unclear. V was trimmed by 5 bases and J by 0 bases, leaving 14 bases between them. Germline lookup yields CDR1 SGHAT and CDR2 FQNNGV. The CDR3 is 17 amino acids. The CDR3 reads CASSPLRSDSGANVLTF. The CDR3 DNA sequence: TGTGCCAGCAGCCCTTTGAGGTCCGACTCTGGGGCCAACGTCCTGACTTTC.

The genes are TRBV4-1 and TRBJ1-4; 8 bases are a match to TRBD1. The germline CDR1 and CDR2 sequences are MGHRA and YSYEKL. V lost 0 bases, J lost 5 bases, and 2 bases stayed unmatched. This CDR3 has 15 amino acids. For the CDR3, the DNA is TGCGCCAGCAGCCAAGATCGGACAGGGAATGAAAAACTGTTTTTT. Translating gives CASSQDRTGNEKLFF.

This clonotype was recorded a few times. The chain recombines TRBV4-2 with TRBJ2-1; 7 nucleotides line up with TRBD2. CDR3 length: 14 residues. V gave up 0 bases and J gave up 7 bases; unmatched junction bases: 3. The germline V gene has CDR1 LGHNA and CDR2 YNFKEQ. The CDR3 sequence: CASSQDRGVNEQFF. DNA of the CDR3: TGTGCCAGCAGCCAAGACCGGGGGGTGAATGAGCAGTTCTTC.

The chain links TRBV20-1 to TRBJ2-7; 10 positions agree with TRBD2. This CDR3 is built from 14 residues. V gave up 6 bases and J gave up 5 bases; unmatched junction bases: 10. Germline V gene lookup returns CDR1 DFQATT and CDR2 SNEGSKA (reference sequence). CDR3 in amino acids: CSAKTGTSVHEQYF. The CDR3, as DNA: TGCAGTGCGAAAACCGGGACTAGCGTACACGAGCAGTACTTC.

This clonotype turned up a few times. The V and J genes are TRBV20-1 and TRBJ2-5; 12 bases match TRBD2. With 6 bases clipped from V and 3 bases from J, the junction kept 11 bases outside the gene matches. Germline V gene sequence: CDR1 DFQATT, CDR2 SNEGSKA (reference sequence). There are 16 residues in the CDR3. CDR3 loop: CSAKTFRTSGKETQYF. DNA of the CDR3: TGCAGTGCCAAGACTTTTCGGACTAGCGGGAAAGAGACCCAGTACTTC.

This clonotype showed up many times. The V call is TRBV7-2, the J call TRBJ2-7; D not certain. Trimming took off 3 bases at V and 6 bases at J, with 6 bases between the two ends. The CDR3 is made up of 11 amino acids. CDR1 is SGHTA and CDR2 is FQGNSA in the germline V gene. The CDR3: CASSFVGEQYF. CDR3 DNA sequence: TGTGCCAGCAGCTTCGTGGGCGAGCAGTACTTC.

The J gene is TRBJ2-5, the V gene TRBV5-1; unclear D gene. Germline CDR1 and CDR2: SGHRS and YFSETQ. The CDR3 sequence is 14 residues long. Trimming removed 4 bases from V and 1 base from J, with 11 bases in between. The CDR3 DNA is TGCGCCAGCAGCACATTGACCCCCCAAGAGACCCAGTACTTC. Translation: CASSTLTPQETQYF.

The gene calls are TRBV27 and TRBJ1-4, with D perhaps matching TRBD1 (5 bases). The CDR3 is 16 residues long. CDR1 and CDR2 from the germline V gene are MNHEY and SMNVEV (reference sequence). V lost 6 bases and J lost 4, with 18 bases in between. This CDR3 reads CASSSGWGRFNEKLFF. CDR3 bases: TGTGCCAGCAGCTCAGGGTGGGGCAGGTTTAATGAAAAACTGTTTTTT.

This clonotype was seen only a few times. This CDR3 is CASSLGSGWVTEQFF. The CDR3 DNA reads as TGTGCCAGCAGCTTAGGTAGCGGGTGGGTCACTGAGCAGTTCTTC. The chain has TRBV7-2 and TRBJ2-1, with 7 bases aligning to TRBD2. The CDR3 loop spans 15 amino acids. V trimming: 1 base; J trimming: 9 bases; junction bases outside the gene matches: 9. Germline V gives CDR1 SGHTA, CDR2 FQGNSA.